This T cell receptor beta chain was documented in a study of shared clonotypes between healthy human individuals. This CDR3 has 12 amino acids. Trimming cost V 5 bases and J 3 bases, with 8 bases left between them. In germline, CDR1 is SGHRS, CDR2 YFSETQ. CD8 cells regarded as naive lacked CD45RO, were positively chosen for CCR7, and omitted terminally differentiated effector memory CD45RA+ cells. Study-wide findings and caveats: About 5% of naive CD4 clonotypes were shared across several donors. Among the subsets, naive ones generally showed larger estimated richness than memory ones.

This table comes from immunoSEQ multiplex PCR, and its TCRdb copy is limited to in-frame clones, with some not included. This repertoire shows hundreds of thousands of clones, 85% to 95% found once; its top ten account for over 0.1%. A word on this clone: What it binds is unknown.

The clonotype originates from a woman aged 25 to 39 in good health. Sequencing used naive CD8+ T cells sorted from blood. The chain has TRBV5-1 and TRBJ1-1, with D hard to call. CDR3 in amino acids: CASRAGDTEAFF. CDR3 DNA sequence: TGCGCCAGCAGAGCAGGCGACACTGAAGCTTTCTTT.